The following is a T cell receptor (beta chain) sequence with its context. The antigen is unknown. TCRdb keeps only in-frame clones here, not all; method: immunoSEQ multiplex PCR. The sample contains under 35,000 clones, over 80% of which appear only once. V lost 2 bases and J lost 6, with 11 bases in between. CDR1 is MNHNS and CDR2 is SASEGT in the germline V gene. This CDR3 comprises 14 residues. These data come from a study of OX40 agonist ivuxolimab in advanced cancers. Overall study context: An agonistic anti-OX40 (CD134) antibody, ivuxolimab, was used to treat the patients. At 0.01 to 10 mg/kg, ivuxolimab was administered intravenously to patients every 2 weeks. Notes on the study in general: Doses of 0.1 to 3.0 mg/kg were accompanied by clonal expansion of CD4+ and CD8+ blood T cells by week 6. Expanded clones belonging to CD8+ T cells outnumbered, on average, those of CD4+.

The sequencing here drew on CD4+ or CD8+ T cells sorted from blood, taken in a trial of the OX40 agonist ivuxolimab. This chain uses TRBV6-1 with TRBJ1-5; D remains unclear. The origin of this receptor is an adult with an advanced solid tumor such as melanoma, head and neck, liver or kidney cancer. CDR3 nucleotides: TGTGCCAGCAGTGAAATAGAGGGTTTTCAGCCCCAGCATTTT. The encoded protein is CASSEIEGFQPQHF.